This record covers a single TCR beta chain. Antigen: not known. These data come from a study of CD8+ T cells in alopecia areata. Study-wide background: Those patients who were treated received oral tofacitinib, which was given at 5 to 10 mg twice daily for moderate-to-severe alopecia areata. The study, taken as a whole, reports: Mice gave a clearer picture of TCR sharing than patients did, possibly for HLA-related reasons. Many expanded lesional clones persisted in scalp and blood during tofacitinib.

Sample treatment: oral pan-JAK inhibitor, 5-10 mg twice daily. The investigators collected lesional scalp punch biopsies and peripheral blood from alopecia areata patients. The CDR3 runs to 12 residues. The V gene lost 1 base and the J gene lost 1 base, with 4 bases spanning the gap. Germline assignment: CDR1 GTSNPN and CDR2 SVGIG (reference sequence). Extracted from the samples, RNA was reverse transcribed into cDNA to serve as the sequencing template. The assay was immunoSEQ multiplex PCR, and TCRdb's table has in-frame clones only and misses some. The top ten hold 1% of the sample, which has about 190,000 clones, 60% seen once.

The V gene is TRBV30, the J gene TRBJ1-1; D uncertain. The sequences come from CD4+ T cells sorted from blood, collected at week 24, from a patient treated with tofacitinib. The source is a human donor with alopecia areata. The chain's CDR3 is CAWSDRNTEAFF. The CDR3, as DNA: TGTGCCTGGAGTGACAGGAACACTGAAGCTTTCTTT. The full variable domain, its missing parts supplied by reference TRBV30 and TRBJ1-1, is SQTIHQWPATLVQPVGSPLSLECTVEGTSNPNLYWYRQAAGRGLQLLFYSVGIGQISSEVPQNLSASRPQDRQFILSSKKLLLSDSGFYLCAWSDRNTEAFFGQGTRLTVV.